This T cell receptor (beta chain) originates from a study of shared clonotypes between healthy human individuals. Background on the study: Donor composition was two women and three men, aged 18 to 49.

Some clones are missing from TCRdb's copy, which holds only in-frame ones; the method was immunoSEQ multiplex PCR. The sample contains over a million clones, around 97% of which appear only once. With 5 bases clipped from V and 9 bases from J, the junction kept 6 bases outside the gene matches. Germline V CDR1 and CDR2: SGHVS, FNYEAQ. This CDR3 has 13 amino acids. This clone has only one observation. Material: naive CD4+ T cells sorted from blood. As for subset: CD45RA+ positively selected. The TCR sequence derives from a man between 25 and 39 years old in good health. The chain couples TRBV7-6 to TRBJ2-1, with 8 bases that match TRBD2. The CDR3 region is CASSQTSVGEQFF. As DNA, the CDR3 is TGTGCCAGCAGCCAGACTAGCGTCGGTGAGCAGTTCTTC.